This is a list of T cell receptor beta chains from one sample in a study of T cells after yellow fever vaccination. TCRdb redid the calling of the 5' RACE reads with MiXCR, one entry per CDR3 protein. The profile shows about 200,000 distinct CDR3 sequences, roughly 3% of them singletons. The input for sequencing was CD4+ T cells sorted from PBMCs, taken 10 days after the yellow fever booster vaccination. These receptors were obtained from a man between 18 and 29 years old who received the YFV17D yellow fever vaccine. Both conserved end residues are part of each CDR3. Fields, in order: CDR3 DNA, CDR3 protein, D gene, clone size, J gene, V gene. The D gene is left open where the match is weak. Not all rows give a size; the values are once, few, many and, for expanded clones, a class.

CDR3 DNA: TGTGCCAGCAGTTTGCCCGGACAGGGGTTCTACGAGCAGTACTTC
CDR3 protein: CASSLPGQGFYEQYF
D gene: TRBD1
clone size: -
J gene: TRBJ2-7
V gene: TRBV28

CDR3 DNA: TGTGCCAGCAGCTTAAACCTTCGCTCTGGAAACACCATATATTTT
CDR3 protein: CASSLNLRSGNTIYF
D gene: -
clone size: many
J gene: TRBJ1-3
V gene: TRBV7-9

CDR3 DNA: TGTGCCACCAGGCGGGCCTCAACTAATGAAAAACTGTTTTTT
CDR3 protein: CATRRASTNEKLFF
D gene: -
clone size: many
J gene: TRBJ1-4
V gene: TRBV27

CDR3 DNA: TGCAGTGCCCGGACAGGGTTCCGAGAGACCCAGTACTTC
CDR3 protein: CSARTGFRETQYF
D gene: TRBD1
clone size: many
J gene: TRBJ2-5
V gene: TRBV20-1

CDR3 DNA: TGTGCCAGCAGCTTAGATGGAAGCTCCTATAATTCACCCCTCCACTTT
CDR3 protein: CASSLDGSSYNSPLHF
D gene: -
clone size: -
J gene: TRBJ1-6
V gene: TRBV11-2

CDR3 DNA: TGTGCCAGCAACGACTGGTTAGGTGGATTCACAGATACGCAGTATTTT
CDR3 protein: CASNDWLGGFTDTQYF
D gene: -
clone size: many
J gene: TRBJ2-3
V gene: TRBV7-9

CDR3 DNA: TGTGCCAGCAGCCAAGGTCAGGCGGGGGGCCCCCTCTTC
CDR3 protein: CASSQGQAGGPLF
D gene: TRBD2
clone size: -
J gene: TRBJ2-7
V gene: TRBV3-1

CDR3 DNA: TGCAGTGCCCACATCCCGGGGGAAGAAGAAAAACTGTTTTTT
CDR3 protein: CSAHIPGEEEKLFF
D gene: -
clone size: few
J gene: TRBJ1-4
V gene: TRBV20-1

CDR3 DNA: TGTGCCTGGAGCGGGGCCTCTGGAAACACCATATATTTT
CDR3 protein: CAWSGASGNTIYF
D gene: -
clone size: -
J gene: TRBJ1-3
V gene: TRBV30

CDR3 DNA: TGCGCCAGCAGCTCGGAGGGGAGGGAGCAGTACTTC
CDR3 protein: CASSSEGREQYF
D gene: -
clone size: -
J gene: TRBJ2-7
V gene: TRBV5-1

CDR3 DNA: TGCAGCGTTGCGGGTGCAGGACGGGGTTCCGAGCAGTACTTC
CDR3 protein: CSVAGAGRGSEQYF
D gene: -
clone size: once
J gene: TRBJ2-7
V gene: TRBV29-1

CDR3 DNA: TGTGCCAGCAGCTTGGGTGTGCGGGGGGGAACAAAAGAGACCCAGTACTTC
CDR3 protein: CASSLGVRGGTKETQYF
D gene: TRBD2
clone size: many
J gene: TRBJ2-5
V gene: TRBV7-2

CDR3 DNA: TGCGCCAGCAGCCAAGATAGTGGGGGGACAGGGTTTCCAGATACGCAGTATTTT
CDR3 protein: CASSQDSGGTGFPDTQYF
D gene: TRBD1
clone size: few
J gene: TRBJ2-3
V gene: TRBV4-3

CDR3 DNA: TGCAGTGCCCCGTCTAGCACAGATACGCAGTATTTT
CDR3 protein: CSAPSSTDTQYF
D gene: -
clone size: many
J gene: TRBJ2-3
V gene: TRBV20-1

CDR3 DNA: TGTGCCATCAGTGACTTGGTAGGTGGAGGCAATGAGCAGTTCTTC
CDR3 protein: CAISDLVGGGNEQFF
D gene: -
clone size: many
J gene: TRBJ2-1
V gene: TRBV10-3

CDR3 DNA: TGCGCCAGCAGCTTGGCTTGGCAGGGCGGCACCGGGGAGCTGTTTTTT
CDR3 protein: CASSLAWQGGTGELFF
D gene: -
clone size: many
J gene: TRBJ2-2
V gene: TRBV5-1